The 12 T cell receptor beta chains in this list originate from one sample, sequenced in a study of blood T cell repertoires in COVID-19. Clones were read by immunoSEQ multiplex PCR, and TCRdb kept only the in-frame ones, dropping some. The sample shows about 160,000 clones, roughly 90% of them seen only once. Sequencing was done on a sample of peripheral blood. The receptors derive from a man aged 25-40 years with COVID-19, enrolled during active disease.

This chain uses TRBV28 with TRBJ2-7; 11 nucleotides match TRBD2. V lost 4 bases, J lost 7 bases, and 12 bases stayed unmatched. CDR3 size: 16 residues. Germline V lookup: CDR1 MDHEN, CDR2 SYDVKM. The CDR3 reads CASSSTTSGKKEEQYF. The CDR3 DNA reads TGTGCCAGCAGTTCCACGACTAGCGGGAAAAAGGAAGAGCAGTACTTC.

The chain combines TRBV7-9 with TRBJ2-7; D may be TRBD1 (6 bases). This CDR3 is built from 17 residues. With 3 bases removed from V and 1 base from J, the gap between germline ends came to 19 bases. Germline assignment: CDR1 SEHNR and CDR2 FQNEAQ (reference sequence). CDR3 coding DNA: TGTGCCAGCAGCTTCCGGACAGATGCGGGTCCTTCCTACGAGCAGTACTTC. Its translation is CASSFRTDAGPSYEQYF. Looking up the rest from reference TRBV7-9 and TRBJ2-7 gives the full variable domain: DTGVSQNPRHKITKRGQNVTFRCDPISEHNRLYWYRQTLGQGPEFLTYFQNEAQLEKSRLLSDRFSAERPKGSFSTLEIQRTEQGDSAMYLCASSFRTDAGPSYEQYFGPGTRLTVT.

The chain has TRBV20-1 and TRBJ1-1; D unresolved. The germline V and J ends were trimmed by 8 bases and 7 bases, with 14 bases remaining between them. The CDR3 spans 11 residues. Germline V gene sequence: CDR1 DFQATT, CDR2 SNEGSKA (reference sequence). For the CDR3, the DNA is TGCAGTCCCCTTACCGACTTTGAAGCTTTCTTT. Protein product: CSPLTDFEAFF.

The chain combines TRBV10-1 with TRBJ1-2; 7 nucleotides align to TRBD1. Looked up from germline, CDR1 is WNHNN and CDR2 is SYGVQD (reference sequence). The V gene end was trimmed by 7 bases and the J gene end by 4 bases; junction bases not matched to a gene: 6. The CDR3 sequence is 13 residues long. CDR3 coding DNA: TGCGCCAGCATCCAGGGGGAGCCCTATGGCTACACCTTC. It encodes CASIQGEPYGYTF.

The chain combines TRBV15 with TRBJ2-1; 12 bases align to TRBD2. Unmatched junction bases numbered 7, after V lost 4 bases and J lost 6 bases. Germline values: CDR1 LNHNV, CDR2 YYDKDF (reference sequence). The length of the CDR3 is 16 residues. CDR3 sequence (DNA): TGTGCCACCAGCACCCTAGAACTAGCGGGAGGCAATGAGCAGTTCTTC. It encodes CATSTLELAGGNEQFF.

The V call is TRBV27, the J call TRBJ1-4; 9 nucleotides line up with TRBD1. Trimming at V came to 0 bases and at J to 7 bases, leaving 3 bases not matched to a gene. Germline values: CDR1 MNHEY, CDR2 SMNVEV (reference sequence). The CDR3 has 15 residues. CDR3 DNA: TGTGCCAGCAGTTTATCCGGGACAGGGCTTGAAAAACTGTTTTTT. It translates to CASSLSGTGLEKLFF.

The rearrangement uses TRBV28 and TRBJ2-7; D call uncertain. There are 12 residues in the CDR3. Deletions cut 3 bases from V and 6 bases from J, with 9 bases between. The germline CDR1 and CDR2 sequences are MDHEN and SYDVKM. Here the CDR3 DNA reads TGTGCCAGCAGTTTTGAAGCAGGCGAGCAGTACTTC. It specifies CASSFEAGEQYF.

V gene TRBV7-8 combines with J gene TRBJ2-5, with D tentatively TRBD1 (6 bases). V shed 4 bases and J shed 5 bases, with 11 bases lying between them. The length of the CDR3 is 13 residues. The germline V gene has CDR1 SGHVS and CDR2 FQNEAQ. CDR3 amino acids: CASSSYRAETQYF. The CDR3 DNA is TGTGCCAGCAGCTCATACAGGGCTGAGACCCAGTACTTC.

This clone was detected only once. J is TRBJ2-3 and V is TRBV9; 8 nucleotides agree with TRBD2. CDR1 and CDR2 (germline): SGDLS, YYNGEE. The trim removed 0 bases at V and 2 bases at J, leaving 8 bases unmatched. The CDR3 length is 17 residues. Here the CDR3 DNA reads TGTGCCAGCAGCGTAGCTATGACGGGGGGGTTCACAGATACGCAGTATTTT. Its protein product is CASSVAMTGGFTDTQYF.

The V gene is TRBV11-2, the J gene TRBJ1-5, with 8 bases lining up with TRBD1. Germline-derived CDR1 and CDR2 are SGHAT and FQNNGV. The CDR3 extends over 17 amino acids. Unmatched junction bases numbered 9, after V lost 5 bases and J lost 0 bases. The CDR3 sequence is CASSPTGEAYSNQPQHF. Here the CDR3 DNA reads TGTGCCAGCAGCCCGACAGGGGAGGCTTATAGCAATCAGCCCCAGCATTTT.

This clone was recorded only once. DNA of the CDR3: TGTGCCAGCAGTCGGAATACAGGGAATGAAAAACTGTTTTTT. Translated: CASSRNTGNEKLFF. This sequence joins TRBV6-2 or TRBV6-3 and TRBJ1-4; perhaps TRBD1 as D (6 bases). Germline CDR1 reads MNHEY; CDR2 reads SVGEGT. This CDR3 is built from 14 residues. V dropped 5 bases and J dropped 5 bases, with 12 bases sitting between them.

The V call is TRBV11-3, the J call TRBJ2-1, with 8 bases aligning to TRBD2. This CDR3 is built from 15 residues. Germline CDR1 reads SGHNT; CDR2 reads YENEEA. V lost 3 bases to trimming and J lost 12 bases; unmatched junction nucleotides: 13. The CDR3 DNA follows: TGTGCCAGCAGCTTGGGGCGGGGGGCCCCCACATTGCAGTTCTTC. Its translation: CASSLGRGAPTLQFF.